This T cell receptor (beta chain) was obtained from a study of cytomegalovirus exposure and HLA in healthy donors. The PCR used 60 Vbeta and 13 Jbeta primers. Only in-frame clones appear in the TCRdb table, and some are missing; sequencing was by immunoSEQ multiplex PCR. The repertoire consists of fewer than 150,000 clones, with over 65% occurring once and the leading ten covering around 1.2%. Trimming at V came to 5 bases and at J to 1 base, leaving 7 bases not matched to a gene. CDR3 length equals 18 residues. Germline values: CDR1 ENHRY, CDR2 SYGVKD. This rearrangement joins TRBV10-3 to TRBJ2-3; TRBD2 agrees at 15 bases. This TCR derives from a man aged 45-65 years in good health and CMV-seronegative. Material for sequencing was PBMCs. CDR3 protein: CAISRGLAGGIGTDTQYF. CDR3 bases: TGTGCCATCAGTAGGGGACTAGCGGGAGGAATTGGCACAGATACGCAGTATTTT.